The rows below give T cell receptor beta chains drawn from one sample of a study of early T cells in non-severe SARS-CoV-2 infection. TCRdb re-analysed the 5' RACE reads in MiXCR, keeping a single row per CDR3 protein. The table shows about 60,000 distinct CDR3 sequences, with roughly 13% occurring only once. The source material was whole blood. These receptors were taken from an adult who was a healthcare worker with PCR-confirmed SARS-CoV-2 infection or an uninfected control (not recorded which). Each CDR3 is given with its conserved first and last residue. Each record gives: clone size, D gene, J gene, V gene, CDR3 DNA, CDR3 protein. A D gene is named only where the DNA matches it firmly. Expanded clones are given a class, and other clones once, few, many or no size at all.

clone_size: .; d_call: .; j_call: TRBJ2-7; v_call: TRBV10-3; cdr3_nt: TGTGCCATCAGTGAGAGCGACGAGCAGTACTTC; cdr3_aa: CAISESDEQYF
clone_size: .; d_call: TRBD1; j_call: TRBJ1-1; v_call: TRBV12-3/TRBV12-4; cdr3_nt: TGTGCCAGCAACAACGTGCGCGACTTGGACAGGATGAACACTGAAGCTTTCTTT; cdr3_aa: CASNNVRDLDRMNTEAFF
clone_size: .; d_call: .; j_call: TRBJ1-2; v_call: TRBV2; cdr3_nt: TGTGCCAGGGGGGATGATTATGGCTACACCTTC; cdr3_aa: CARGDDYGYTF
clone_size: few; d_call: .; j_call: TRBJ2-2; v_call: TRBV6-5; cdr3_nt: TGTGCCAGCAGCCACACAGGGCGGGAGCTGTTTTTT; cdr3_aa: CASSHTGRELFF
clone_size: .; d_call: TRBD1; j_call: TRBJ2-1; v_call: TRBV7-9; cdr3_nt: TGTGCCAGCAGCCCTCGGGACAGGGAGAATGAGCAGTTCTTC; cdr3_aa: CASSPRDRENEQFF
clone_size: few; d_call: .; j_call: TRBJ1-2; v_call: TRBV20-1; cdr3_nt: TGCAGTGCTAGAGATATGGCCGGACAGCTTTATGGCTACACCTTC; cdr3_aa: CSARDMAGQLYGYTF
clone_size: few; d_call: .; j_call: TRBJ1-5; v_call: TRBV4-1; cdr3_nt: TGCGCCAGCAGCCCCCCTGGATTTCAGCCCCAGCATTTT; cdr3_aa: CASSPPGFQPQHF
clone_size: .; d_call: TRBD1; j_call: TRBJ1-3; v_call: TRBV5-4; cdr3_nt: TGTGCCAGCAGCTACGGGACAGGTTACTCTGGAAACACCATATATTTT; cdr3_aa: CASSYGTGYSGNTIYF
clone_size: .; d_call: .; j_call: TRBJ2-7; v_call: TRBV19; cdr3_nt: TGTGCCAGCACCCAGGACAGTTACGGGCAGTACTTC; cdr3_aa: CASTQDSYGQYF
clone_size: many; d_call: .; j_call: TRBJ2-5; v_call: TRBV19; cdr3_nt: TGTGCCAGTAGTACGCTACCTCGCTTCGTGGAGACCCAGTACTTC; cdr3_aa: CASSTLPRFVETQYF
clone_size: few; d_call: TRBD1; j_call: TRBJ2-7; v_call: TRBV6-5; cdr3_nt: TGTGCCAGCTCTCAGGCGGGACAGGGGCCCTACGAGCAGTACTTC; cdr3_aa: CASSQAGQGPYEQYF
clone_size: .; d_call: TRBD2; j_call: TRBJ2-3; v_call: TRBV4-3; cdr3_nt: TGCGCCAGCAGCCCGGGACTAGCGGGCTCTACGCAGTATTTT; cdr3_aa: CASSPGLAGSTQYF
clone_size: few; d_call: .; j_call: TRBJ2-3; v_call: TRBV29-1; cdr3_nt: TGCAGCGTTTGGCGCACAGATACGCAGTATTTT; cdr3_aa: CSVWRTDTQYF
clone_size: .; d_call: .; j_call: TRBJ1-5; v_call: TRBV12-3/TRBV12-4; cdr3_nt: TGTGCCAGCAGTTTTTTGCAGGGGAATCAGCCCCAGCATTTT; cdr3_aa: CASSFLQGNQPQHF
clone_size: few; d_call: .; j_call: TRBJ1-1; v_call: TRBV5-6; cdr3_nt: TGTGCCAGCAGCCAGTCAAGCGGTAACACTGAAGCTTTCTTT; cdr3_aa: CASSQSSGNTEAFF
clone_size: many; d_call: .; j_call: TRBJ2-1; v_call: TRBV7-2; cdr3_nt: TGTGCCAGCAGCTTAGCGGGACCATCCTACAATGAGCAGTTCTTC; cdr3_aa: CASSLAGPSYNEQFF
clone_size: .; d_call: TRBD1; j_call: TRBJ2-7; v_call: TRBV6-2/TRBV6-3; cdr3_nt: TGTGCCAGCAGTTCCCGGGACAGAATCTACGAGCAGTACTTC; cdr3_aa: CASSSRDRIYEQYF
clone_size: few; d_call: .; j_call: TRBJ2-2; v_call: TRBV3-1; cdr3_nt: TGTGCCAGCAGCCACCCTAGACTCACCGGGGAGCTGTTTTTT; cdr3_aa: CASSHPRLTGELFF
clone_size: .; d_call: .; j_call: TRBJ1-1; v_call: TRBV12-3/TRBV12-4; cdr3_nt: TGTGCCAGCAGTTTAGAGTCAGGGGCGAACACTGAAGCTTTCTTT; cdr3_aa: CASSLESGANTEAFF
clone_size: many; d_call: .; j_call: TRBJ2-5; v_call: TRBV6-1; cdr3_nt: TGTGCCAGCAGTCCCACAGGGCTGGAGGAGACCCAGTACTTC; cdr3_aa: CASSPTGLEETQYF
clone_size: .; d_call: .; j_call: TRBJ1-1; v_call: TRBV19; cdr3_nt: TGTGCCAGTAGAGCGACGGTCGCTGAAGCTTTCTTT; cdr3_aa: CASRATVAEAFF
clone_size: many; d_call: .; j_call: TRBJ1-2; v_call: TRBV29-1; cdr3_nt: TGCAGCGTTGAATCCCCCGGGGGCCCCTATGGCTACACCTTC; cdr3_aa: CSVESPGGPYGYTF
clone_size: .; d_call: TRBD2; j_call: TRBJ2-7; v_call: TRBV7-2; cdr3_nt: TGTGCCAGCAGCCTCGGGACTAGTGGCCCCTACGAGCAGTACTTC; cdr3_aa: CASSLGTSGPYEQYF
clone_size: many; d_call: .; j_call: TRBJ2-2; v_call: TRBV19; cdr3_nt: TGTGCCAGTATTATAGCTGGTCCGGTATTTCCAGCGAACACCGGGGAGCTGTTTTTT; cdr3_aa: CASIIAGPVFPANTGELFF
clone_size: many; d_call: .; j_call: TRBJ1-1; v_call: TRBV18; cdr3_nt: TGTGCCAGCTCACCACCGTGGGATTTTGGAGCTTTCTTT; cdr3_aa: CASSPPWDFGAFF
clone_size: .; d_call: .; j_call: TRBJ2-3; v_call: TRBV7-8; cdr3_nt: TGTGCCAGCAGCTTAGGCGCCAGTATTAGCACAGATACGCAGTATTTT; cdr3_aa: CASSLGASISTDTQYF
clone_size: many; d_call: TRBD1; j_call: TRBJ1-2; v_call: TRBV19; cdr3_nt: TGTGCCAGTAGCCCCGGGACAGTAACTAACTATGGCTACACCTTC; cdr3_aa: CASSPGTVTNYGYTF
clone_size: many; d_call: .; j_call: TRBJ2-1; v_call: TRBV6-2/TRBV6-3; cdr3_nt: TGTGCCAGCAGCGACAGCAATGAGCAGTTCTTC; cdr3_aa: CASSDSNEQFF
clone_size: .; d_call: .; j_call: TRBJ2-6; v_call: TRBV15; cdr3_nt: TGTGCCACCAGCAGACAAACAGTGAACGGGGCCAACGTCCTGACTTTC; cdr3_aa: CATSRQTVNGANVLTF
clone_size: few; d_call: TRBD2; j_call: TRBJ2-5; v_call: TRBV5-1; cdr3_nt: TGCGCCAGCAGAACTCCGGGACTAGCGGCAGAGACCCAGTACTTC; cdr3_aa: CASRTPGLAAETQYF
clone_size: few; d_call: .; j_call: TRBJ1-1; v_call: TRBV7-2; cdr3_nt: TGTGCCAGCAGCTTCCAGGTAAACACTGAAGCTTTCTTT; cdr3_aa: CASSFQVNTEAFF
clone_size: .; d_call: .; j_call: TRBJ2-3; v_call: TRBV4-3; cdr3_nt: TGCGCCAGCAGCCAAGAGAGGGCTCGGGATACGCAGTATTTT; cdr3_aa: CASSQERARDTQYF
clone_size: .; d_call: TRBD2; j_call: TRBJ2-7; v_call: TRBV9; cdr3_nt: TGTGCCAGCAGCGTGACTAGCGGACCCTACGAGCAGTACTTC; cdr3_aa: CASSVTSGPYEQYF
clone_size: .; d_call: .; j_call: TRBJ1-6; v_call: TRBV4-2; cdr3_nt: TGTGCCAGCAGCCTTTCCGGCGGAGGGGTCCTCCACTTT; cdr3_aa: CASSLSGGGVLHF
clone_size: many; d_call: .; j_call: TRBJ1-5; v_call: TRBV10-3; cdr3_nt: TGTGCCTCACAAGACGCCGGGACGGCTACCTTTCAGCCCCAGCATTTT; cdr3_aa: CASQDAGTATFQPQHF